The source of this T cell receptor (beta chain) is a study of blood T cell repertoires in COVID-19. The study assigned cohorts using participant-reported clinical history. Sequenced by immunoSEQ multiplex PCR; TCRdb stores in-frame clones only, minus some. The repertoire has some 370,000 clones, around four fifths of them found once; the top ten carry approximately 5%. This clone has a handful of counts. This CDR3 is built from 15 residues. The junction had 4 bases not matched to a gene; V was cut back by 0 bases and J by 4 bases. CDR1 is SGHRS, CDR2 YFSETQ, per germline. Source material: PBMCs or T cells enriched from blood (not recorded which). The TCR originated in a woman in her fifties or sixties who had recovered from COVID-19. This sequence joins TRBV5-1 and TRBJ1-5; 7 bases agree with TRBD1. The CDR3 DNA reads as TGCGCCAGCAGCTTGGGGCAGGGGGAGAATCAGCCCCAGCATTTT. This translates into CASSLGQGENQPQHF.